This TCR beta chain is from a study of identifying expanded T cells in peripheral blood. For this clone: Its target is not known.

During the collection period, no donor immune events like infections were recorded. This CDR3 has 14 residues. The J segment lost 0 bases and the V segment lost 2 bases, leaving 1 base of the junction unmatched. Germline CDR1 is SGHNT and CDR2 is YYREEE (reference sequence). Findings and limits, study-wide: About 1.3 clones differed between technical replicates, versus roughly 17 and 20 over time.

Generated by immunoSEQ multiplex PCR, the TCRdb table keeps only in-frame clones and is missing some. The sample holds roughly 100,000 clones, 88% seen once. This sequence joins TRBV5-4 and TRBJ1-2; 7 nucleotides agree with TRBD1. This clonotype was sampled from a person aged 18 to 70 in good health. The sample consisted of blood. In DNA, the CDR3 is TGTGCCAGCAGCTTCGGGACAGCTAACTATGGCTACACCTTC. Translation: CASSFGTANYGYTF. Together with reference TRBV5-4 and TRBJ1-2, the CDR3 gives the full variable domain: ETGVTQSPTHLIKTRGQQVTLRCSSQSGHNTVSWYQQALGQGPQFIFQYYREEENGRGNFPPRFSGLQFPNYSSELNVNALELDDSALYLCASSFGTANYGYTFGSGTRLTVV.